Listed here are 13 T cell receptor beta chains from one sample, sequenced in a study of blood T cell repertoires in COVID-19. Profiling relied on immunoSEQ multiplex PCR, and the TCRdb table lists in-frame clones only, not all of them. The sample yields around 420,000 clones, around 90% seen once. The specimen sequenced was PBMCs or T cells enriched from blood (not recorded which). These TCRs come from a woman aged 40 to 55 with acute COVID-19.

V and J are TRBV15 and TRBJ1-5; D might be TRBD1 (6 bases). Germline V gene lookup returns CDR1 LNHNV and CDR2 YYDKDF (reference sequence). V was trimmed by 3 bases and J by 2 bases, leaving 17 bases between them. The CDR3 is made up of 17 amino acids. CDR3 amino acids: CATSREPQGFGNQPQHF. The CDR3 nucleotides are TGTGCCACCAGCAGGGAACCTCAGGGGTTCGGCAATCAGCCCCAGCATTTT.

The V and J genes are TRBV6-1 and TRBJ1-5, with 7 nucleotides matching TRBD1. Germline lookup yields CDR1 MNHNS and CDR2 SASEGT. V shed 2 bases and J 5 bases; nucleotides not matched to a gene: 9. There are 16 residues in the CDR3. The DNA for the CDR3 is TGTGCCAGCAGTGAATTCGCCGACAGGGAGGATCAGCCCCAGCATTTT. This gives the protein CASSEFADREDQPQHF.

This clone has just one count. The V gene is TRBV27, the J gene TRBJ2-7; D is ambiguous. V lost 5 bases to trimming and J lost 11 bases, with 22 bases between them. CDR1 is MNHEY, CDR2 SMNVEV, per germline (reference sequence). The CDR3 sequence is 14 residues long. CDR3 protein: CASSKERGEARKYF. In nucleotides, the CDR3 is TGTGCCAGCAGTAAAGAGCGCGGAGAGGCCCGTAAGTACTTC.

This rearrangement joins TRBV9 to TRBJ2-7, with TRBD2 matching 7 bases. Unmatched junction bases numbered 13, after V lost 2 bases and J lost 5 bases. In germline, CDR1 is SGDLS, CDR2 YYNGEE. This CDR3 contains 16 residues. Here the CDR3 reads CASSVGGTPSLDEQYF. The CDR3 DNA is TGTGCCAGCAGCGTCGGGGGGACGCCCTCTTTAGACGAGCAGTACTTC.

The chain employs TRBV3-1 (or the pseudogene TRBV3-2) and TRBJ2-5, with D tentatively TRBD1 (5 bases). Trimming removed 5 bases from V and 7 bases from J, with 5 bases in between. The CDR3 runs to 10 residues. Looked up from germline, CDR1 is LGHDT and CDR2 is YNNKEL (reference sequence). In nucleotides, the CDR3 is TGTGCCAGCAGCAGGGGGACCCAGTACTTC. Translating it yields CASSRGTQYF.

The chain recombines TRBV2 with TRBJ2-7, with 7 bases fitting TRBD1. J was trimmed by 7 bases and V by 10 bases; bases with no gene match: 10. Germline CDR1 reads SNHLY; CDR2 reads FYNNEI. This CDR3 comprises 12 residues. The CDR3 is CATSNRGREQYF. The CDR3, as DNA: TGTGCCACTAGTAACAGGGGTCGGGAGCAGTACTTC.

This clone has a handful of counts. The V and J genes are TRBV5-1 and TRBJ1-2; D is perhaps TRBD1 (5 bases). The germline V and J ends were trimmed by 0 bases and 4 bases, with 13 bases remaining between them. Germline CDR1 is SGHRS and CDR2 is YFSETQ. There are 15 residues in the CDR3. CDR3 sequence reads: CASSLGRDGSYGYTF. As DNA, the CDR3 is TGCGCCAGCAGCTTGGGCAGGGATGGGTCCTATGGCTACACCTTC.

This chain connects TRBV27 to TRBJ1-5, with 7 bases matching TRBD1. The CDR3 length is 14 residues. Germline CDR1 and CDR2: MNHEY and SMNVEV (reference sequence). V lost 5 bases to trimming and J lost 4 bases; unmatched junction nucleotides: 5. The CDR3 spells CASSPLDRNQPQHF. The DNA for the CDR3 is TGTGCCAGCAGTCCTCTGGACAGGAATCAGCCCCAGCATTTT.

This clone was detected once. J is TRBJ2-1 and V is TRBV15; unclear D gene. The CDR3 sequence is 15 residues long. The ends were cut back, 0 bases at V and 2 bases at J, with 8 bases in the middle. CDR1 is LNHNV, CDR2 YYDKDF, per germline (reference sequence). CDR3: CATSRDGNPYNEQFF. The CDR3 DNA follows: TGTGCCACCAGCAGAGATGGCAACCCCTACAATGAGCAGTTCTTC.

This sequence joins TRBV6-5 and TRBJ1-3; no clear D. CDR3 length: 14 residues. The V end lost 8 bases, the J end lost 1 base, and 12 bases lay between the germline ends. Per the germline V gene, CDR1 is MNHEY and CDR2 is SVGAGI. The CDR3 bases are TGTGCCAGCCGCCGTTCGGTTTCTGGAAACACCATATATTTT. It specifies CASRRSVSGNTIYF.

The chain joins TRBV10-3 to TRBJ1-4; 9 bases match TRBD1. Germline-derived CDR1 and CDR2 are ENHRY and SYGVKD. Unmatched junction bases numbered 2, after V lost 10 bases and J lost 8 bases. This CDR3 is built from 11 residues. The CDR3, as DNA: TGTGCCACAGGGACAGGGGAAAAACTGTTTTTT. Translating it yields CATGTGEKLFF.

V usage is TRBV18 and J usage is TRBJ1-5; 9 nucleotides match TRBD1. V trimming: 7 bases; J trimming: 4 bases; junction bases outside the gene matches: 5. This CDR3 comprises 14 residues. Germline V lookup: CDR1 KGHSH, CDR2 LQKENI. CDR3 coding DNA: TGTGCCAGCTGGACAGGGGCGACAAATCAGCCCCAGCATTTT. Protein product: CASWTGATNQPQHF.

This chain joins TRBV7-9 and TRBJ1-1; D is ambiguous. Trimming shortened V by 1 base and J by 4 bases, and 10 bases separated the two germline ends. Germline CDR1 reads SEHNR; CDR2 reads FQNEAQ (reference sequence). CDR3 length: 14 amino acids. The CDR3 is CASSLVGEGTEAFF. CDR3 in DNA: TGTGCCAGCAGCTTAGTTGGTGAGGGCACTGAAGCTTTCTTT.